The source of this T cell receptor (beta chain) is a study of cytomegalovirus exposure and HLA in healthy donors. Points on this clone: Its cognate antigen is unknown.

Trimming took 6 bases from V and 3 from J, leaving 18 bases between them. The CDR3 loop spans 15 amino acids. Per the germline V gene, CDR1 is MDHEN and CDR2 is SYDVKM. The PCR was carried out with 60 Vbeta primers and 13 Jbeta primers. Sequenced by immunoSEQ multiplex PCR; TCRdb stores in-frame clones only, minus some. The table lists some 140,000 clones, 70% to 85% of them singletons. Findings and limits, study-wide: Through in vitro validation, a few CMV-associated chains were shown to be specific for CMV antigens.

Sequenced sample: PBMCs. The receptor comes from a man aged 40-49 years in good health and CMV-seropositive. This sequence joins TRBV28 and TRBJ2-7; the D gene is possibly TRBD2 (7 bases). The CDR3 loop reads CASSTRGRESYEQYF. For the CDR3, the DNA is TGTGCCAGCAGCACGAGGGGGAGGGAAAGCTACGAGCAGTACTTC.